This T cell receptor (beta chain) was obtained from a study of blood T cell repertoires in COVID-19. The table came from immunoSEQ multiplex PCR; TCRdb's copy has only in-frame clones and leaves some out. Here the sample spans 200,000 to 250,000 clones, around 88% being singletons. This clone appeared a single time. This CDR3 contains 17 residues. V was cut by 5 bases and J by 5 bases, with 24 bases left in between. From germline, CDR1 is SGHTA and CDR2 FQGNSA. The chain uses TRBV7-2 and TRBJ2-5, with D tentatively TRBD2 (5 bases). The sample consisted of PBMCs or T cells enriched from blood (not recorded which). The sequence was obtained from a woman aged 45 to 65 with acute COVID-19. The CDR3 region is CASSPLLGEGRGETQYF. The CDR3 region has the DNA TGTGCCAGCAGCCCATTATTAGGCGAGGGCCGAGGGGAGACCCAGTACTTC.